This T cell receptor beta chain was sequenced for a study of relationships among human T cell subsets (dated by TCRdb to the early 2010s). Concerning the study at large: Sequencing was performed on eight distinct blood T cell populations: pan T, CD8 cytotoxic, regulatory, Th1, Th2, naive plus transitional, activated and memory cells.

A word on this clonotype: Its binding antigen is unknown. Nothing much larger sits one base from this clone, and base qualities are not available.

CDR1 and CDR2 (MDHEN, SYDVKM) derive from the germline V gene. Including cysteine and phenylalanine, the CDR3 has 15 amino acids. Here the CDR3 DNA is all that survives: 45 bases in frame from base 1. Germline trimming: 4 bases from V, 2 bases from J; junction bases outside gene matches: 4. Overall study outcomes, separate from this receptor: The bead-based sorting was unable to rule out the presence of a CD4+CD8+ double-positive population. Over 50% of CD8+ cytotoxic sequences were found to belong to clones with over 100 reads, whereas few such clones were observed in the regulatory and Th2 subsets. No statistically significant differences in V, D and J usage, CDR3 length or N-nucleotide additions were observed among the seven subsets. Substantial CDR3 sharing among Th1, Th2 and regulatory T cells was interpreted as suggesting stochastic cell fate choices.

Library preparation used multiplex PCR. The sequencing machine was a 454 GS FLX. Semiquantitative ARM-PCR was used to amplify the TCR alpha and beta CDR3 regions from mRNA. ARM-PCR used tagged nested gene-specific primers, after which communal superprimers carried out exponential amplification. Before the second amplification round was performed on first-round PCR products, the nested primers were removed by exonuclease. The amplicons were sequenced on the 454 platform, which can rapidly sequence millions of DNA fragments without cloning bias. A read was counted as effective if the read could be mapped to both V and J germline segments. The authors' analysis ran thus. IRmap, which uses pyromap, a Smith-Waterman modification adapted to 454 sequencing errors, was used to assign reads to germline V, D and J segments. Cutoffs set at the 99th percentile of alignment scores from simulated random sequences were applied to filter D-beta assignments. The CDR3 was taken to be the amino acids lying between the conserved V-segment Y[YFLI]C motif and the J-segment [FW]GXGT motif. Repertoire diversity was estimated with a compound Poisson process model previously applied to large-scale EST data. A procedure for detecting cross-contamination was used to argue that sample contamination was not the source of the shared CDR3s. The raw public data were reprocessed by TCRdb itself: fastp quality trimming at Q25, MiXCR clonotype calling, in-frame beta chains only. Each CDR3 protein gets just one entry, which takes the most common genes and DNA from the rows behind it. TCRdb, rather than the study authors, made the V and J calls. For this sample the table gives more than 10,000 distinct CDR3 sequences, of which 67% were detected only once. The ten largest clonotypes hold roughly 27% of the sample.

The CD4+CD25-CD294- flow-through remaining after the CD25, CD56 and CD294 bead selections was collected as Th1 cells. To isolate the T cell subsets, Miltenyi superparamagnetic beads coated with subset-specific monoclonal antibodies were used. Every T cell population was isolated from peripheral blood. Ficoll separation was used to obtain mononuclear cells from whole blood, after which anti-CD14 microbeads were used to deplete monocytes. Isolated cell populations were immediately resuspended in RNAprotect reagent. The rearrangement combines TRBV28 with TRBJ1-4; 7 bases in between match TRBD1. This receptor was obtained from a middle-aged man in good health. Sequencing was carried out using CD4+ Th1 cells sorted from blood. Taken with the paper, the label for cell subset or site translates to: CD4+CD25-CD294- T helper 1 cells. This receptor has the CDR3 CASSSSGGTNEKLFF. Here is the DNA: TGTGCCAGCAGTTCTTCAGGGGGGACTAATGAAAAACTGTTTTTT.